This TCR beta chain was sequenced during a study of T cell clones after liver transplantation. Across the whole study: Samples came from ITN030ST, which attempted immunosuppression withdrawal within 2 years of liver transplantation. TCRbeta sequencing after a pre-transplant mixed lymphocyte reaction identified graft-donor-reactive clones, later tracked in post-transplant blood. General study findings and limits: Graft donor-reactive T cells possibly entered the graft instead of undergoing deletion.

Repertoires were generated with immunoSEQ multiplex PCR, while TCRdb's copy carries only in-frame clones and drops some. The sample has some 80,000 clones, 80% to 85% seen once. This CDR3 region has 14 residues. Trimming cost V 4 bases and J 2 bases, with 12 bases left between them. Germline V gene lookup returns CDR1 LGHNA and CDR2 YSLEER. This clone turned up a few times. The antigen is unknown. The sequence came from a human patient who received a liver transplant. Some T cells may be graft donor cells. Sequencing was performed on CD4+ T cells from blood, taken around 50 months after liver transplant. The chain employs TRBV4-3 and TRBJ2-7; either TRBD1 or TRBD2 may supply D (6 bases each). CDR3 loop: CASSRQEGPYEQYF. In nucleotides, the CDR3 is TGCGCCAGCAGCCGACAGGAGGGGCCCTACGAGCAGTACTTC.